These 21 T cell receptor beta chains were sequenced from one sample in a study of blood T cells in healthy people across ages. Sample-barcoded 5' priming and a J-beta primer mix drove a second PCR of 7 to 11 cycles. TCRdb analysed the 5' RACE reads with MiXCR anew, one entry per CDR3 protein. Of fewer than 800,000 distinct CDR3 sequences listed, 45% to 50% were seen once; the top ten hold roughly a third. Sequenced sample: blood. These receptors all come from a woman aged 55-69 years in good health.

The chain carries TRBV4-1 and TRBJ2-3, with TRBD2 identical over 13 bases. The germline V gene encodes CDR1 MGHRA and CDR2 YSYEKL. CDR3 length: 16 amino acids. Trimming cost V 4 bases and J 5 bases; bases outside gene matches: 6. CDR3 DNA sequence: TGCGCCAGCAGCCCTGGGACTAGCGGGACCGTAGATACGCAGTATTTT. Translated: CASSPGTSGTVDTQYF.

The CDR3 nucleotides read TGCAGTGGATACTTAGCGGGAGATACGCAGTATTTT. This gives the protein CSGYLAGDTQYF. The gene calls are TRBV20-1 and TRBJ2-3; TRBD2 aligns across 7 bases. Germline V gene lookup returns CDR1 DFQATT and CDR2 SNEGSKA (reference sequence). J gave up 5 bases and V 7 bases, and 6 bases lay outside the gene matches. The CDR3 extends over 12 amino acids.

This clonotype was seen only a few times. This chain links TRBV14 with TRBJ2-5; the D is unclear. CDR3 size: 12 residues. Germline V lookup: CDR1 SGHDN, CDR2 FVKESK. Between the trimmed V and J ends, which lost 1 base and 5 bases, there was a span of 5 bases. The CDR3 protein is CASSQGVETQYF. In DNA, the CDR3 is TGTGCCAGCAGCCAAGGAGTCGAGACCCAGTACTTC.

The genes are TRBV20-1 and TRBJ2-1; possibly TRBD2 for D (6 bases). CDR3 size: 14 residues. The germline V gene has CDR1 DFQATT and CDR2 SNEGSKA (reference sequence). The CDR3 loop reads CRITTSRIPNEQFF. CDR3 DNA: TGCAGAATTACCACTAGCAGGATCCCCAATGAGCAGTTCTTC.

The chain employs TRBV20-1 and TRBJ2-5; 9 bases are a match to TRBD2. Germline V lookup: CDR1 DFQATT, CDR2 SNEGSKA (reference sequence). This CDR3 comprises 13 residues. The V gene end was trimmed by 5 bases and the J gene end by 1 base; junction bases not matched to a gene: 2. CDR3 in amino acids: CSAFSGGQETQYF. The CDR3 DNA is TGCAGTGCTTTTAGCGGGGGCCAAGAGACCCAGTACTTC.

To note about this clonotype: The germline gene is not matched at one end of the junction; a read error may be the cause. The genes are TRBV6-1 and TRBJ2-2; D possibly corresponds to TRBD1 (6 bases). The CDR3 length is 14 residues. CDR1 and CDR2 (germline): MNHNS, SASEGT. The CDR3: CASSGNRAAGELFF. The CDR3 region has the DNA TGTGCCAGTAGTGGGAACAGGGCCGCCGGGGAGCTGTTTTTT.

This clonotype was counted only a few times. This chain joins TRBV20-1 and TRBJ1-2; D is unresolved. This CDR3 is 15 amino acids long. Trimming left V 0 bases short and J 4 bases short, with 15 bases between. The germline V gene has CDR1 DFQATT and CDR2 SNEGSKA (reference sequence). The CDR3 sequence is CSARDLGQYSYGYTF. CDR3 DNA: TGCAGTGCTAGAGACCTAGGGCAGTACAGCTATGGCTACACCTTC.

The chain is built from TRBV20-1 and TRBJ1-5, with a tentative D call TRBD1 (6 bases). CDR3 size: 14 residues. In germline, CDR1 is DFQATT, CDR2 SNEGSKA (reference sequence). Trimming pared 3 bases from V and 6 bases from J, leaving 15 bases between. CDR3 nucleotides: TGCAGTGCTAGGCCGAGGGGGGGACCTCAGCCCCAGCATTTT. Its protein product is CSARPRGGPQPQHF.

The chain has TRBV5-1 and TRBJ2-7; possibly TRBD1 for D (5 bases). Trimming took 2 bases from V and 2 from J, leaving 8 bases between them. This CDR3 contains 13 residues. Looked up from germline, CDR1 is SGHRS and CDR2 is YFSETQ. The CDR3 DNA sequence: TGCGCCAGCAGCTTCGCAGGGCCCTACGAGCAGTACTTC. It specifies CASSFAGPYEQYF.

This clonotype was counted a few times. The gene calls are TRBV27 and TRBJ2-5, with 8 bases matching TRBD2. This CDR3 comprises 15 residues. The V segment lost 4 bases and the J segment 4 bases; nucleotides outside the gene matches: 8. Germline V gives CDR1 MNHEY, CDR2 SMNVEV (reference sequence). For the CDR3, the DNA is TGTGCCAGCAGTTGGGGGCGACTAGCGAGAGAGACCCAGTACTTC. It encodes CASSWGRLARETQYF.

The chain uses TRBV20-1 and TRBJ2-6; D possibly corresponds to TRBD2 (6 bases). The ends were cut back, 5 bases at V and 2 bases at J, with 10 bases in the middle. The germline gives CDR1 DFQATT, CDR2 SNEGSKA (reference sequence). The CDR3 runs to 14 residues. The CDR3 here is CSAGGDAGANVLTF. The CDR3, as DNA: TGCAGTGCTGGCGGGGATGCTGGGGCCAACGTCCTGACTTTC.

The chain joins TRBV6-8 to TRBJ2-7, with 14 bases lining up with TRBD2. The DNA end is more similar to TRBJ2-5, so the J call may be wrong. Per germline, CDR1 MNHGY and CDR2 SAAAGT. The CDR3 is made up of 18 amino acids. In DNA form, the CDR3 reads TGTGCCAGCAGTCGTCGACTAGCGGGAGGGCCTTTGGCGGAGACCCAGTACTTC. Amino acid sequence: CASSRRLAGGPLAETQYF.

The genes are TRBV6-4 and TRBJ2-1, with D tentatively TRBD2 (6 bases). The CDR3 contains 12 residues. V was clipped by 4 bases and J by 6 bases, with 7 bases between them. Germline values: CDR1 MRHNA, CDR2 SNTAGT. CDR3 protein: CASSGGGNEQFF. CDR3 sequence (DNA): TGTGCCAGCAGTGGGGGAGGCAATGAGCAGTTCTTC.

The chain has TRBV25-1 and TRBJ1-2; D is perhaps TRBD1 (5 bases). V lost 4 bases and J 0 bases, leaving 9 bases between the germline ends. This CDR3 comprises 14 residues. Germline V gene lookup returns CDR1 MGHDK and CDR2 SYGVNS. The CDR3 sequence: CASSGGSPNYGYTF. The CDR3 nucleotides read TGTGCCAGCAGTGGGGGCAGCCCTAACTATGGCTACACCTTC.

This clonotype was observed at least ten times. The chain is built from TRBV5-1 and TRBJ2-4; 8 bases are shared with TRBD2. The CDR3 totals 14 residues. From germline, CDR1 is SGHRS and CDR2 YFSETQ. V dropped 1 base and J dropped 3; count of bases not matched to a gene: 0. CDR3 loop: CASSLREGKNIQYF. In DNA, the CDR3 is TGCGCCAGCAGCTTGCGGGAGGGCAAAAACATTCAGTACTTC.

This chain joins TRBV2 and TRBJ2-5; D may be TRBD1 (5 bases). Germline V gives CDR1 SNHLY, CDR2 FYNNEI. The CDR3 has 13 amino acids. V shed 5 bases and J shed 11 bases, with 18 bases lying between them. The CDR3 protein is CASSTGPWNEQYF. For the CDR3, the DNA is TGTGCCAGCAGTACAGGCCCCTGGAATGAGCAGTACTTC.

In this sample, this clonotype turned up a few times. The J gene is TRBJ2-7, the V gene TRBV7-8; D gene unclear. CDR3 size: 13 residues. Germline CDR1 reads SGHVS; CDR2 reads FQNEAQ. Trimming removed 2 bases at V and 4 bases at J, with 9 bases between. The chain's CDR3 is CASSLTAQYEQYF. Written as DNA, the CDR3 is TGTGCCAGCAGCTTAACCGCACAGTACGAGCAGTACTTC.

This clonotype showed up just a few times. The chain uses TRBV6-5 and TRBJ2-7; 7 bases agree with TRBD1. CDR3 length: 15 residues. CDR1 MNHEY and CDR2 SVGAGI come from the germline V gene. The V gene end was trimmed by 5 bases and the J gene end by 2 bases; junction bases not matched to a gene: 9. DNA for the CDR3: TGTGCCAGCAGTAAACAAACCGGGACAGCCTACGAGCAGTACTTC. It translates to CASSKQTGTAYEQYF.

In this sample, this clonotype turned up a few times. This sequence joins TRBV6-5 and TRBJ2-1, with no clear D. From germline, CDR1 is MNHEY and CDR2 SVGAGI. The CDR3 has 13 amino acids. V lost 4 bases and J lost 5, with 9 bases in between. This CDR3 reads CASSLANNNEQFF. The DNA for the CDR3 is TGTGCCAGCAGTTTGGCGAATAACAATGAGCAGTTCTTC.

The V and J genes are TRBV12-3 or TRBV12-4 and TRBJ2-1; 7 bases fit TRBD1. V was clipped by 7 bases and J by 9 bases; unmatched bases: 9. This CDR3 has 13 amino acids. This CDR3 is CASNSDRAAEQFF. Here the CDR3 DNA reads TGTGCCAGCAATTCCGACAGGGCAGCTGAGCAGTTCTTC.

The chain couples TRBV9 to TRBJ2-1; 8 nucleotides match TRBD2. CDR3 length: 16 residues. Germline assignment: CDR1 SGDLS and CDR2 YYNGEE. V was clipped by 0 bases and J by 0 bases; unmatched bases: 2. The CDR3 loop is CASSVGSGGSYNEQFF. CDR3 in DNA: TGTGCCAGCAGCGTAGGGAGCGGGGGCTCCTACAATGAGCAGTTCTTC.